The 21 T cell receptor beta chains given below trace back to one sample, sequenced in a study of cytomegalovirus exposure and HLA in healthy donors (dated by TCRdb to the late 2010s). Library generation was performed with the immunoSEQ multiplex PCR assay. A mixture of 60 forward primers for TCR Vbeta segments and 13 reverse primers for TCR Jbeta segments was used in the multiplex PCR. Sourced from immuneACCESS, this table was stored by TCRdb with only in-frame sequences that have V and J called. A share of the clones is absent; for the studies checked, an unresolved V gene accounts for under half, and the remainder has no known explanation. In this sample the table shows tens of thousands of clones, around 80% of which occur a single time. The biggest ten clones account for approximately 5.3% of the sample. Sequencing was performed on PBMCs. Receptor source: a man aged 25-45 years in good health and CMV-seropositive.

The table lists this clone with a few counts. The chain uses TRBV27 and TRBJ1-4, with TRBD1 identical over 7 bases. The CDR3 has 14 amino acids. Per the germline V gene, CDR1 is MNHEY and CDR2 is SMNVEV (reference sequence). V was clipped by 5 bases and J by 6 bases; unmatched bases: 6. For the CDR3, the DNA is TGTGCCAGCAGTCCGGTACAGGGGCATGAAAAACTGTTTTTT. Encoded protein: CASSPVQGHEKLFF.

This clone was observed a few times. This chain connects TRBV19 to TRBJ1-5; perhaps TRBD1 as D (5 bases). V was clipped by 7 bases and J by 4 bases, with 14 bases between them. Germline values: CDR1 LNHDA, CDR2 SQIVND (reference sequence). The CDR3 sequence is 14 residues long. The CDR3 DNA reads as TGTGCCAGTACCCCATGGGGGGGGAATCAGCCCCAGCATTTT. Its translation is CASTPWGGNQPQHF.

The chain carries TRBV5-1 and TRBJ1-2, with 8 nucleotides matching TRBD1. The germline V gene encodes CDR1 SGHRS and CDR2 YFSETQ. J was trimmed by 4 bases and V by 4 bases; bases with no gene match: 12. CDR3 length equals 16 residues. Written as DNA, the CDR3 is TGCGCCAGCAGCCCCGGAGGACAGGGTGTCGGCTATGGCTACACCTTC. Translated: CASSPGGQGVGYGYTF.

This clone appeared a few times. V and J are TRBV4-1 and TRBJ2-1, with D unclear. The V end lost 2 bases, the J end lost 9 bases, and 5 bases lay between the germline ends. This CDR3 comprises 11 residues. Per the germline V gene, CDR1 is MGHRA and CDR2 is YSYEKL. DNA for the CDR3: TGCGCCAGCAGCCAACTAGGTGAGCAGTTCTTC. It yields the protein CASSQLGEQFF.

In this sample, this clone turned up once. Its ends do not fully match the called genes, so a read error is possible. V gene TRBV7-7 combines with J gene TRBJ2-1; 13 nucleotides match TRBD2. In germline, CDR1 is SSHAT, CDR2 FNYEAQ (reference sequence). This CDR3 spans 16 amino acids. The CDR3, as DNA: TGTGCTAGCAGCCGCGGACTAGCGGGAGTGGATAATGAGCAGTTCTTC. Amino acids: CASSRGLAGVDNEQFF.

CDR3 nucleotides: TGTGCCAGCAGCCTCGTTGTCCGGGACTCGGATAGAGAAGATACGCAGTATTTT. Translation: CASSLVVRDSDREDTQYF. J is TRBJ2-3 and V is TRBV4-2; a possible D gene is TRBD2 (6 bases). This CDR3 is 18 amino acids long. Germline-derived CDR1 and CDR2 are LGHNA and YNFKEQ. V lost 4 bases and J 5 bases, leaving 25 bases between the germline ends.

The chain couples TRBV5-5 to TRBJ1-5, with D perhaps TRBD1 (5 bases). The CDR3 is 16 amino acids. Germline V gene lookup returns CDR1 SGHKS and CDR2 YYEKEE (reference sequence). Trimming left V 4 bases short and J 5 bases short, with 19 bases between. The CDR3 DNA reads TGTGCCAGCAGCCGCCACGGGCAGGGCCAGGATCAGCCCCAGCATTTT. It translates to CASSRHGQGQDQPQHF.

This chain joins TRBV30 and TRBJ2-3; 10 bases match TRBD2. The CDR3 runs 16 residues. Germline V gene data show CDR1 as GTSNPN and CDR2 as SVGIG (reference sequence). The J segment lost 2 bases and the V segment lost 1 base, leaving 6 bases of the junction unmatched. The CDR3 bases are TGTGCCTGGAGTGCCGGGACTAGCGAGTACACAGATACGCAGTATTTT. Translation: CAWSAGTSEYTDTQYF.

The rearrangement uses TRBV19 and TRBJ1-2, with no clear D. The germline CDR1 and CDR2 sequences are LNHDA and SQIVND (reference sequence). The CDR3 loop spans 12 amino acids. V gave up 8 bases and J gave up 8 bases, with 15 bases separating them. The CDR3 is CASGGDVGGYTF. CDR3 bases: TGTGCCAGTGGTGGTGATGTTGGCGGCTACACCTTC.

This clone was detected only a few times. This chain links TRBV14 with TRBJ2-1; no clear D gene. The CDR3 is made up of 15 amino acids. V was cut by 6 bases and J by 0 bases, with 12 bases left in between. Germline-derived CDR1 and CDR2 are SGHDN and FVKESK. CDR3: CASSESPNSYNEQFF. CDR3 nucleotide sequence: TGTGCCAGCAGTGAATCCCCTAACTCCTACAATGAGCAGTTCTTC.

The chain employs TRBV29-1 and TRBJ2-1; tentatively, D is TRBD2 (6 bases). The germline V gene encodes CDR1 SQVTM and CDR2 ANQGSEA. Trimming took off 6 bases at V and 9 bases at J, with 15 bases between the two ends. The CDR3 is made up of 12 amino acids. The CDR3: CSVFGRGGEQFF. CDR3 coding DNA: TGCAGCGTCTTCGGCCGGGGAGGTGAGCAGTTCTTC.

V and J are TRBV6-1 and TRBJ2-2, with D maybe TRBD2 (5 bases). Between the trimmed V and J ends, which lost 3 bases and 1 base, there was a span of 15 bases. CDR1 and CDR2 from the germline V gene are MNHNS and SASEGT. CDR3 length: 17 residues. The CDR3 reads CASSDLSTGRNTGELFF. DNA for the CDR3: TGTGCCAGCAGTGACCTCTCAACGGGGAGGAACACCGGGGAGCTGTTTTTT.

The CDR3 coding sequence is TGTGCCAGCAGCTTACCCGGACAGGGGAACTATGGCTACACCTTC. Translated: CASSLPGQGNYGYTF. This chain links TRBV7-9 with TRBJ1-2; 9 bases line up with TRBD1. Germline V gene sequence: CDR1 SEHNR, CDR2 FQNEAQ (reference sequence). The V segment lost 2 bases and the J segment 2 bases; nucleotides outside the gene matches: 3. The CDR3 spans 15 residues.

The chain is built from TRBV5-1 and TRBJ2-3; TRBD1 matches at 7 bases. V lost 4 bases, J lost 2 bases, and 10 bases stayed unmatched. Germline V gives CDR1 SGHRS, CDR2 YFSETQ. The CDR3 contains 16 residues. Here the CDR3 DNA reads TGCGCCAGCAGCGCCTCAGGGGGAAGATTCACAGATACGCAGTATTTT. Residues: CASSASGGRFTDTQYF.

This sequence joins TRBV5-1 and TRBJ1-4; D perhaps matches TRBD1 (6 bases). Germline loops: CDR1 SGHRS, CDR2 YFSETQ. The CDR3 length is 12 residues. Between the trimmed V and J ends, which lost 4 bases and 12 bases, there was a span of 13 bases. CDR3 nucleotide sequence: TGCGCCAGCAGCGGCAGGGCAGGGGAACTGTTTTTT. This codes for CASSGRAGELFF. The full variable domain, rest sourced from reference TRBV5-1 and TRBJ1-4, is KAGVTQTPRYLIKTRGQQVTLSCSPISGHRSVSWYQQTPGQGLQFLFEYFSETQRNKGNFPGRFSGRQFSNSRSEMNVSTLELGDSALYLCASSGRAGELFFGSGTQLSVL.

This rearrangement joins TRBV5-1 to TRBJ1-5, with 10 bases matching TRBD1. The CDR3 loop spans 15 amino acids. V was pared by 4 bases and J by 6 bases, with 7 bases of the junction left unmatched. Germline V gene sequence: CDR1 SGHRS, CDR2 YFSETQ. Here the CDR3 DNA reads TGCGCCAGCAGCCCCGGACAGGGGGAACGTCAGCCCCAGCATTTT. Protein: CASSPGQGERQPQHF.

This sequence joins TRBV7-2 and TRBJ2-3; D gene ambiguous. Germline V CDR1 and CDR2: SGHTA, FQGNSA. V was clipped by 5 bases and J by 1 base, with 10 bases between them. This CDR3 is built from 14 residues. The CDR3 region has the DNA TGTGCCAGCAGCCACGATAGAGGCACAGATACGCAGTATTTT. Encoded protein: CASSHDRGTDTQYF. The whole variable domain, remainder taken from reference TRBV7-2 and TRBJ2-3, is GAGVSQSPSNKVTEKGKDVELRCDPISGHTALYWYRQSLGQGLEFLIYFQGNSAPDKSGLPSDRFSAERTGGSVSTLTIQRTQQEDSAVYLCASSHDRGTDTQYFGPGTRLTVL.

This rearrangement joins TRBV6-4 to TRBJ2-2, with TRBD1 identical over 10 bases. This CDR3 has 15 residues. Germline assignment: CDR1 MRHNA and CDR2 SNTAGT. J was trimmed by 3 bases and V by 5 bases; bases with no gene match: 3. As DNA, the CDR3 is TGTGCCAGCAGTACCGGGACAGGGGACACCGGGGAGCTGTTTTTT. Translating it yields CASSTGTGDTGELFF.

This clone appeared a single time. The chain uses TRBV5-6 and TRBJ2-7; perhaps TRBD2 as D (6 bases). V lost 7 bases to trimming and J lost 7 bases, with 15 bases between them. Germline values: CDR1 SGHDT, CDR2 YYEEEE. The length of the CDR3 is 12 residues. This CDR3 reads CASYAAGTEQYV. DNA of the CDR3: TGTGCCAGCTACGCCGCAGGGACTGAGCAGTACGTC.

The J gene is TRBJ1-2, the V gene TRBV29-1; weak D call: TRBD1 (6 bases). This CDR3 spans 13 amino acids. CDR1 and CDR2 (germline): SQVTM, ANQGSEA. V lost 5 bases and J 0 bases, leaving 10 bases between the germline ends. This chain's CDR3 is CSVLQGTNYGYTF. The CDR3 nucleotides are TGCAGCGTTTTACAGGGAACTAACTATGGCTACACCTTC.

A single count supports this clone. The chain couples TRBV7-3 to TRBJ2-2, with TRBD2 identical over 10 bases. The CDR3 is made up of 14 amino acids. Germline V gene sequence: CDR1 SGHTA, CDR2 FQGTGA. J gave up 2 bases and V 8 bases, and 2 bases lay outside the gene matches. The DNA for the CDR3 is TGTGCCAGCCGGACTAGCGGAAACACCGGGGAGCTGTTTTTT. It encodes CASRTSGNTGELFF.